A selection of T cell receptor beta chains follows, all from one sample in a study of technical replicates of blood from a handful of donors. Profiled with immunoSEQ multiplex PCR; TCRdb holds only in-frame clones, not every one. Counted here are approximately 89,000 clones, about 93% occurring once; the ten biggest clones make up approximately 0.41%. The sample comprised T cells isolated from PBMCs. The source is a human donor in good health. CDR3s include the opening cysteine and the closing phenylalanine or tryptophan. The D gene is left open where the match is weak. Expanded clones get a size class; other rows say once, few or many, or leave the size out.

D gene: NA; clone size: once; J gene: TRBJ1-1; V gene: TRBV9; CDR3 DNA: TGTGCCAGCAGCGTAAGCAACACTGAAGCTTTCTTT; CDR3 protein: CASSVSNTEAFF
D gene: TRBD1; clone size: NA; J gene: TRBJ2-1; V gene: TRBV19; CDR3 DNA: TGTGCCAGTAGTATACTCCAGGGGGCGGGTGAGCAGTTCTTC; CDR3 protein: CASSILQGAGEQFF
D gene: NA; clone size: NA; J gene: TRBJ2-1; V gene: TRBV5-1; CDR3 DNA: TGCGCCAGCAGCATTCTGGACGGACTTTACAATGAGCAGTTCTTC; CDR3 protein: CASSILDGLYNEQFF
D gene: NA; clone size: NA; J gene: TRBJ2-5; V gene: TRBV9; CDR3 DNA: TGTGCCAGCAGCCCTGGACTAATAGAGACCCAGTACTTC; CDR3 protein: CASSPGLIETQYF
D gene: NA; clone size: NA; J gene: TRBJ2-7; V gene: TRBV21-1; CDR3 DNA: TGTGCCAGCAGCAAAGAGAAGAGCGGGACTAGTGTTCCCTACGAGCAGTACTTC; CDR3 protein: CASSKEKSGTSVPYEQYF
D gene: NA; clone size: NA; J gene: TRBJ2-1; V gene: TRBV5-6; CDR3 DNA: TGTGCCAGCGAAGGCGAAGCGGGTTCATACAATGAGCAGTTCTTC; CDR3 protein: CASEGEAGSYNEQFF
D gene: TRBD1; clone size: NA; J gene: TRBJ2-7; V gene: TRBV2; CDR3 DNA: TGTGCCAGCGGGGACAGGGGGGTTTACGAGCAGTACTTC; CDR3 protein: CASGDRGVYEQYF
D gene: NA; clone size: NA; J gene: TRBJ1-2; V gene: TRBV5-1; CDR3 DNA: TGCGCCAGCAGCTTGGATTGGACAACTAACTATGGCTACACCTTC; CDR3 protein: CASSLDWTTNYGYTF
D gene: TRBD1; clone size: NA; J gene: TRBJ1-4; V gene: TRBV2; CDR3 DNA: TGTGCCAGCAGTGAACCTGGACAGGCAACTGAACTAAGTGAAAAACTGTTTTTT; CDR3 protein: CASSEPGQATELSEKLFF
D gene: NA; clone size: NA; J gene: TRBJ2-2; V gene: TRBV30; CDR3 DNA: TGTGCCTGGACCAGGGGCACCGGGGAGCTGTTTTTT; CDR3 protein: CAWTRGTGELFF
D gene: NA; clone size: NA; J gene: TRBJ2-1; V gene: TRBV13; CDR3 DNA: TGTGCCAGCAGCTTAGGGGGGCACGGGAGCTCTAGTGAGCAGTTCTTC; CDR3 protein: CASSLGGHGSSSEQFF
D gene: NA; clone size: NA; J gene: TRBJ2-3; V gene: TRBV7-9; CDR3 DNA: TGTGCCAGCAGCGTCGCAGATACGCAGTATTTT; CDR3 protein: CASSVADTQYF
D gene: TRBD2; clone size: NA; J gene: TRBJ2-1; V gene: TRBV5-1; CDR3 DNA: TGCGCCAGCAGCCCAGGGACTAGCGGGAGCGGTGAGCAGTTCTTC; CDR3 protein: CASSPGTSGSGEQFF
D gene: NA; clone size: NA; J gene: TRBJ2-7; V gene: TRBV19; CDR3 DNA: TGTGCCAGTAGTACAGAGATTGGGGCCTTCTACGAGCAGTACTTC; CDR3 protein: CASSTEIGAFYEQYF
D gene: TRBD1; clone size: NA; J gene: TRBJ1-1; V gene: TRBV5-1; CDR3 DNA: TGCGCCAGCAGAAGGGGGACAGGGCAAACTCCCACTGAAGCTTTCTTT; CDR3 protein: CASRRGTGQTPTEAFF
D gene: TRBD1; clone size: NA; J gene: TRBJ1-1; V gene: TRBV30; CDR3 DNA: TGTGCCTGGAGTACAGGGGGGGGCACTGAAGCTTTCTTT; CDR3 protein: CAWSTGGGTEAFF
D gene: TRBD2; clone size: once; J gene: TRBJ2-2; V gene: TRBV4-3; CDR3 DNA: TGCGCCAGCAGCCAAATGATTACGGGAGGACATAACACCGGGGAGCTGTTTTTT; CDR3 protein: CASSQMITGGHNTGELFF
D gene: NA; clone size: NA; J gene: TRBJ2-7; V gene: TRBV5-1; CDR3 DNA: TGCGCCAGCAGCGTGGCTACGGGAGAAATAAACGAGCAGTACTTC; CDR3 protein: CASSVATGEINEQYF
D gene: TRBD1; clone size: NA; J gene: TRBJ1-5; V gene: TRBV5-1; CDR3 DNA: TGCGCCAGCAGCCCCGGACAGGCTAGCAATCAGCCCCAGCATTTT; CDR3 protein: CASSPGQASNQPQHF
D gene: NA; clone size: NA; J gene: TRBJ2-3; V gene: TRBV28; CDR3 DNA: TGTGCCAGCACCACTGACCTTCTGAATAGCCTAACAGATACGCAGTATTTT; CDR3 protein: CASTTDLLNSLTDTQYF
D gene: TRBD1; clone size: NA; J gene: TRBJ2-7; V gene: TRBV25-1; CDR3 DNA: TGTGCCAGCAGAGGGACAGGGAGGTACGAGCAGTACTTC; CDR3 protein: CASRGTGRYEQYF
D gene: NA; clone size: NA; J gene: TRBJ1-5; V gene: TRBV19; CDR3 DNA: TGTGCCAGTAGAATCGGGAGTAATCAGCCCCAGCATTTT; CDR3 protein: CASRIGSNQPQHF
D gene: NA; clone size: NA; J gene: TRBJ2-3; V gene: TRBV12-5; CDR3 DNA: TGTGCTAGTGGTTTCAGAGAGACTAGCACAGATACGCAGTATTTT; CDR3 protein: CASGFRETSTDTQYF
D gene: TRBD2; clone size: NA; J gene: TRBJ2-5; V gene: TRBV4-1; CDR3 DNA: TGCGCCAGCAGCGAGGGACTAGCGGGAGGGCCCGGGGAGACCCAGTACTTC; CDR3 protein: CASSEGLAGGPGETQYF
D gene: TRBD1; clone size: NA; J gene: TRBJ1-4; V gene: TRBV30; CDR3 DNA: TGTGCCTGGAGGTCGGACAGGGGGGGTGAAAAACTGTTTTTT; CDR3 protein: CAWRSDRGGEKLFF
D gene: TRBD2; clone size: NA; J gene: TRBJ2-7; V gene: TRBV7-3; CDR3 DNA: TGTGCCAGCAGCAAGACTAGCGGGAGGGCCCACGAGCAGTACTTC; CDR3 protein: CASSKTSGRAHEQYF
D gene: TRBD2; clone size: NA; J gene: TRBJ2-7; V gene: TRBV19; CDR3 DNA: TGTGCCAGTAGTACTAGCGGGAGTTCCTACGAGCAGTACTTC; CDR3 protein: CASSTSGSSYEQYF
D gene: NA; clone size: NA; J gene: TRBJ1-2; V gene: TRBV6-5; CDR3 DNA: TGTGCCAGCAGAGCCCCGGGACAAGTCGATGGCTACACCTTC; CDR3 protein: CASRAPGQVDGYTF
D gene: TRBD1; clone size: NA; J gene: TRBJ1-1; V gene: TRBV9; CDR3 DNA: TGTGCCAGCAGCGTAAATCCTCGGACAGGGAAAACTGAAGCTTTCTTT; CDR3 protein: CASSVNPRTGKTEAFF
D gene: NA; clone size: once; J gene: TRBJ1-5; V gene: TRBV19; CDR3 DNA: TGTGCCAGTAGTTCGATCGTCCTAAGGAGAGGTCAGCCCCAGCATTTT; CDR3 protein: CASSSIVLRRGQPQHF
D gene: NA; clone size: NA; J gene: TRBJ1-4; V gene: TRBV28; CDR3 DNA: TGTGCCAGCAGTTTACTCAGGGGTGGTGAAAAACTGTTTTTT; CDR3 protein: CASSLLRGGEKLFF